This T cell receptor beta chain was sequenced in a study of beta chain features in type 1 diabetes. Study observations and caveats: Any role of HLA type in TCRB rearrangement remained unresolved here. The study found moderately but significantly shorter TCRB CDR3s in all four CD4+ subsets of Type 1 diabetes patients. PCR might preferentially amplify shorter templates, equally in patients and controls. At VDJ recombination sites, type 1 diabetes patients had fewer insertions and more deleted nucleotides.

A note on this clone: What it recognizes is unknown.

Investigators reverse transcribed all isolated RNA, so they sequenced expressed TCRB transcripts. Sequencing was performed with immunoSEQ multiplex PCR; in TCRdb, only in-frame clones are kept and a portion is missing. Of tens of thousands of clones in the sample, roughly 63% were seen once. Donors contributed one heparinised blood draw apiece, averaging about 110 mL. J lost 9 bases, V lost 5 bases, and 9 bases had no gene match. The length of the CDR3 is 14 residues. Germline lookup yields CDR1 SEHNR and CDR2 FQNEAQ (reference sequence). The source of this sequence is a woman in her thirties with type 1 diabetes. The material sequenced was stem cell memory CD4+ T cells from blood. The V and J genes are TRBV7-9 and TRBJ2-2, with 7 bases identical to TRBD2. CDR3 amino acids: CASSLMRGSRELFF. DNA of the CDR3: TGTGCCAGCAGCCTGATGCGGGGGTCCAGGGAGCTGTTTTTT. Drawing the rest from reference TRBV7-9 and TRBJ2-2, the complete variable domain is DTGVSQNPRHKITKRGQNVTFRCDPISEHNRLYWYRQTLGQGPEFLTYFQNEAQLEKSRLLSDRFSAERPKGSFSTLEIQRTEQGDSAMYLCASSLMRGSRELFFGEGSRLTVL.